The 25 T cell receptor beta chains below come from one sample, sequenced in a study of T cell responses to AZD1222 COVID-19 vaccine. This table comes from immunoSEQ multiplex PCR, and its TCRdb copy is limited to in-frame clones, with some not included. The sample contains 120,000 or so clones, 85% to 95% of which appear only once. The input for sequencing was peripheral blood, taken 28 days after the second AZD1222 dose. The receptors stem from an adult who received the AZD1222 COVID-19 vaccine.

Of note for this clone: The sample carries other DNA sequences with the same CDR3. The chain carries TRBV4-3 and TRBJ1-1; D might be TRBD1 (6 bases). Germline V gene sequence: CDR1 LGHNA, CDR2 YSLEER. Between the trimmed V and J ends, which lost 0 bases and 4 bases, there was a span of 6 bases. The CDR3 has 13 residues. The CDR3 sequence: CASSQDRGTEAFF. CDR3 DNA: TGCGCCAGCAGCCAAGACAGGGGCACTGAAGCTTTCTTT.

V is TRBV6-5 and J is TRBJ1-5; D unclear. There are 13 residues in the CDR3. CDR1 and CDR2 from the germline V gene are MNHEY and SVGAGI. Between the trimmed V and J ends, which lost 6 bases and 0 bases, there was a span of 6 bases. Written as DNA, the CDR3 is TGTGCCAGCAGCACCTATAGCAATCAGCCCCAGCATTTT. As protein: CASSTYSNQPQHF.

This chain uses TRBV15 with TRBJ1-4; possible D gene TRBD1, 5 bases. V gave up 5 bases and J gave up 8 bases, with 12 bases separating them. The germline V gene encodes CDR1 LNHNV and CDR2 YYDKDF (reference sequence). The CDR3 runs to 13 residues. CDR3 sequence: CATSWGGTEKLFF. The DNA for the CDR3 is TGTGCCACCAGCTGGGGGGGAACCGAAAAACTGTTTTTT.

CDR3 coding DNA: TGTGCCAGTAGTACACAGACCGCTGGCAAAAACATTCAGTACTTC. Residues: CASSTQTAGKNIQYF. V gene TRBV19 combines with J gene TRBJ2-4; D remains ambiguous. This CDR3 comprises 15 residues. Germline V gene data show CDR1 as LNHDA and CDR2 as SQIVND (reference sequence). V was clipped by 4 bases and J by 3 bases, with 13 bases between them.

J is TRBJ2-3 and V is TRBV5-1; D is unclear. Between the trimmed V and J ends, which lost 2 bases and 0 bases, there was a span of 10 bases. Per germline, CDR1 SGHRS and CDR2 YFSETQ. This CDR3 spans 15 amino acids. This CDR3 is CASSFLNPSTDTQYF. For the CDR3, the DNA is TGCGCCAGCAGCTTTTTGAATCCTAGCACAGATACGCAGTATTTT.

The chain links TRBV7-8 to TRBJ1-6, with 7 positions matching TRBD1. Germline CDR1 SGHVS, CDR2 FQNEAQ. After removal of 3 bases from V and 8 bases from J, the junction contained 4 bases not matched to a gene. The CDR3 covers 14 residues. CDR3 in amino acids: CASSFETGYSPLHF. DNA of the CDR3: TGTGCCAGCAGCTTCGAGACAGGGTATTCACCCCTCCACTTT.

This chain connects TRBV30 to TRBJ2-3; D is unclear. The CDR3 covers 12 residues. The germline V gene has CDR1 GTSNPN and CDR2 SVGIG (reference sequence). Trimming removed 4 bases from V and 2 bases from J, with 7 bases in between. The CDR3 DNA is TGTGCCTGGACCCCATCCACAGATACGCAGTATTTT. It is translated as CAWTPSTDTQYF.

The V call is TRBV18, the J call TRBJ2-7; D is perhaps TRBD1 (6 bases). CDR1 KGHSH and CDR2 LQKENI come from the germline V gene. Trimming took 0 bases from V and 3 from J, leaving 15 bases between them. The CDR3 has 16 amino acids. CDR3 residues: CASSPPGSQGNYEQYF. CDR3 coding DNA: TGTGCCAGCTCACCACCGGGTTCGCAGGGGAACTACGAGCAGTACTTC.

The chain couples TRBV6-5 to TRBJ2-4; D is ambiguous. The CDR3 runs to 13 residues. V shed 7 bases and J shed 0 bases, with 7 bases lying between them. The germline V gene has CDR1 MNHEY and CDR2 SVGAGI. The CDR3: CASKGPAKNIQYF. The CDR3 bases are TGTGCCAGCAAAGGCCCAGCCAAAAACATTCAGTACTTC.

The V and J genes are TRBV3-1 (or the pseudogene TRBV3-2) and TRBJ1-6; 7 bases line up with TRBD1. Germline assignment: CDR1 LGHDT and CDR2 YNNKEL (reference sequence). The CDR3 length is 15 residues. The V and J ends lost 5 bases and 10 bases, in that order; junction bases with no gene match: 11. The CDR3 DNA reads TGTGCCAGCAGCGTCAATTCAGGGGGGCCCTCACCCCTCCACTTT. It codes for CASSVNSGGPSPLHF.

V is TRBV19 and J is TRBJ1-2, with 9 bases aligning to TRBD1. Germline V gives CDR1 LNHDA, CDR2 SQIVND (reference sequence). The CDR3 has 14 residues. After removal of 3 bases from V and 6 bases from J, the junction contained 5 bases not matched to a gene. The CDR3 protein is CASSIGTGYDGYTF. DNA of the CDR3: TGTGCCAGTAGTATCGGGACAGGGTACGATGGCTACACCTTC.

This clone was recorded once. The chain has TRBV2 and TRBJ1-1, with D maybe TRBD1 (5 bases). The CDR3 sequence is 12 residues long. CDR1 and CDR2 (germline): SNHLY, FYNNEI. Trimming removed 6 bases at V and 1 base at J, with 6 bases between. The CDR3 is CASRGQNTEAFF. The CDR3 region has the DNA TGTGCCAGCAGAGGACAGAACACTGAAGCTTTCTTT.

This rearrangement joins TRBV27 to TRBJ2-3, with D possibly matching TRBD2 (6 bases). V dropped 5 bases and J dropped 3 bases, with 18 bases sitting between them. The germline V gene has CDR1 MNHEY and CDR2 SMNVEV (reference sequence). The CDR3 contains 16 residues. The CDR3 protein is CASSPRLEIWTDTQYF. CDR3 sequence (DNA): TGTGCCAGCAGTCCTCGACTAGAGATCTGGACAGATACGCAGTATTTT.

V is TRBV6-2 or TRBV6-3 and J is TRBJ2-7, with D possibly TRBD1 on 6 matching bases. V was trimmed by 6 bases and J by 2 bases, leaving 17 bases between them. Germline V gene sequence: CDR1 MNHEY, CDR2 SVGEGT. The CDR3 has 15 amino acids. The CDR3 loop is CASRPLQGSAYEQYF. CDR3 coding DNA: TGTGCCAGCAGACCTTTACAGGGTTCAGCCTACGAGCAGTACTTC.

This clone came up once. CDR3 sequence reads: CASSERGSSRHEQFF. Written as DNA, the CDR3 is TGTGCCAGCAGTGAAAGGGGGTCTAGCCGACATGAGCAGTTCTTC. The genes are TRBV2 and TRBJ2-1; TRBD1 is a possible D gene (6 bases). This CDR3 contains 15 residues. V dropped 2 bases and J dropped 8 bases, with 16 bases sitting between them. The germline CDR1 and CDR2 sequences are SNHLY and FYNNEI. Using reference TRBV2 and TRBJ2-1 for the parts outside the CDR3, the full variable domain is EPEVTQTPSHQVTQMGQEVILRCVPISNHLYFYWYRQILGQKVEFLVSFYNNEISEKSEIFDDQFSVERPDGSNFTLKIRSTKLEDSAMYFCASSERGSSRHEQFFGPGTRLTVL.

CDR3: CASSLAGTEKLFF. Written as DNA, the CDR3 is TGTGCCAGCAGTTTGGCGGGAACTGAAAAACTGTTTTTT. This chain joins TRBV12-3 or TRBV12-4 and TRBJ1-4, with no clear D. CDR3 size: 13 residues. The V gene lost 3 bases and the J gene lost 7 bases, with 9 bases spanning the gap.

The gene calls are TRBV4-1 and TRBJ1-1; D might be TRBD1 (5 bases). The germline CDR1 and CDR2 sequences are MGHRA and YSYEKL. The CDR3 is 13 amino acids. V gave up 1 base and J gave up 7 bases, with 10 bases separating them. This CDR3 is CASSQVIQGEAFF. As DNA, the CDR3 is TGCGCCAGCAGCCAAGTTATTCAGGGTGAAGCTTTCTTT.

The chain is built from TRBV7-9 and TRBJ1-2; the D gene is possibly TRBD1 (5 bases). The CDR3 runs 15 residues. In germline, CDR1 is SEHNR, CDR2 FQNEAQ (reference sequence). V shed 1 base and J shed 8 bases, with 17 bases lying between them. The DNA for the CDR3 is TGTGCCAGCAGCTTAGTATGGGAACGATGGGACGGCTACACCTTC. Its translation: CASSLVWERWDGYTF. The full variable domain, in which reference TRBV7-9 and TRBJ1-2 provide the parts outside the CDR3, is DTGVSQNPRHKITKRGQNVTFRCDPISEHNRLYWYRQTLGQGPEFLTYFQNEAQLEKSRLLSDRFSAERPKGSFSTLEIQRTEQGDSAMYLCASSLVWERWDGYTFGSGTRLTVV.

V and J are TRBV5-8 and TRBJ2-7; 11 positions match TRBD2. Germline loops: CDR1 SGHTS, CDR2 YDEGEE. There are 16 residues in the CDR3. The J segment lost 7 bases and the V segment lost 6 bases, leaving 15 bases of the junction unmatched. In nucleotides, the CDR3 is TGTGCCAGCACCCGCATAGCGGGAGGGAGGGTGCGGGAGCAGTACTTC. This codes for CASTRIAGGRVREQYF.

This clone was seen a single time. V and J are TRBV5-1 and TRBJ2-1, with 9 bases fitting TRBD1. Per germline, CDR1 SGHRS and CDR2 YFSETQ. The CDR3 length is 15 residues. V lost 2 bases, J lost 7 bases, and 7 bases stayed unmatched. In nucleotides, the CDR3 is TGCGCCAGCAGCTTAGGGACAGGGCTTGGGAATGAGCAGTTCTTC. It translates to CASSLGTGLGNEQFF.

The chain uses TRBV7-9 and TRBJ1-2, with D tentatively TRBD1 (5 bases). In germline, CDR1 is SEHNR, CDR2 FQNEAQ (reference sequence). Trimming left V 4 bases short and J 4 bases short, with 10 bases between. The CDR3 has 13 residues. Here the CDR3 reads CASSWRGPYGYTF. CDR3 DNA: TGTGCCAGCAGCTGGCGGGGCCCCTATGGCTACACCTTC.

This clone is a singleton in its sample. The CDR3 DNA reads as TGTGCCAGCAGTTACGGGAGGACGACAACTAATGAAAAACTGTTTTTT. It is translated as CASSYGRTTTNEKLFF. The V and J genes are TRBV6-5 and TRBJ1-4, with D hard to call. This CDR3 comprises 16 residues. Trimming shortened V by 2 bases and J by 0 bases, and 10 bases separated the two germline ends. The V gene's germline CDR1 is MNHEY and CDR2 SVGAGI.

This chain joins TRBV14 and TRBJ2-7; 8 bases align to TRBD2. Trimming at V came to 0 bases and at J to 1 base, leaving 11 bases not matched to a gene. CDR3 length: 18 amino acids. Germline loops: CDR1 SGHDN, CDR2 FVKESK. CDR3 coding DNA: TGTGCCAGCAGCCAAGATGTGGCGGGGGGCCCGATTTCCTACGAGCAGTACTTC. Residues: CASSQDVAGGPISYEQYF.

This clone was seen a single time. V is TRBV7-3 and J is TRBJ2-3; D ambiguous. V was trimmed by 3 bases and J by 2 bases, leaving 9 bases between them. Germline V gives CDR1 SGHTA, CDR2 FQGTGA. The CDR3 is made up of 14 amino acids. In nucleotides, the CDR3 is TGTGCCAGCAGCTTTCGGGCAGCCACAGATACGCAGTATTTT. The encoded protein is CASSFRAATDTQYF.

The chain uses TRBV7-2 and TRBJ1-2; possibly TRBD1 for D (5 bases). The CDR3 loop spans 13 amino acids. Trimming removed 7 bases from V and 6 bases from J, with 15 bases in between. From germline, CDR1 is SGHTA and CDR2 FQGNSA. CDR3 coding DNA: TGTGCCAGCATGGGGCAGAGTTTCCATGGCTACACCTTC. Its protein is CASMGQSFHGYTF.